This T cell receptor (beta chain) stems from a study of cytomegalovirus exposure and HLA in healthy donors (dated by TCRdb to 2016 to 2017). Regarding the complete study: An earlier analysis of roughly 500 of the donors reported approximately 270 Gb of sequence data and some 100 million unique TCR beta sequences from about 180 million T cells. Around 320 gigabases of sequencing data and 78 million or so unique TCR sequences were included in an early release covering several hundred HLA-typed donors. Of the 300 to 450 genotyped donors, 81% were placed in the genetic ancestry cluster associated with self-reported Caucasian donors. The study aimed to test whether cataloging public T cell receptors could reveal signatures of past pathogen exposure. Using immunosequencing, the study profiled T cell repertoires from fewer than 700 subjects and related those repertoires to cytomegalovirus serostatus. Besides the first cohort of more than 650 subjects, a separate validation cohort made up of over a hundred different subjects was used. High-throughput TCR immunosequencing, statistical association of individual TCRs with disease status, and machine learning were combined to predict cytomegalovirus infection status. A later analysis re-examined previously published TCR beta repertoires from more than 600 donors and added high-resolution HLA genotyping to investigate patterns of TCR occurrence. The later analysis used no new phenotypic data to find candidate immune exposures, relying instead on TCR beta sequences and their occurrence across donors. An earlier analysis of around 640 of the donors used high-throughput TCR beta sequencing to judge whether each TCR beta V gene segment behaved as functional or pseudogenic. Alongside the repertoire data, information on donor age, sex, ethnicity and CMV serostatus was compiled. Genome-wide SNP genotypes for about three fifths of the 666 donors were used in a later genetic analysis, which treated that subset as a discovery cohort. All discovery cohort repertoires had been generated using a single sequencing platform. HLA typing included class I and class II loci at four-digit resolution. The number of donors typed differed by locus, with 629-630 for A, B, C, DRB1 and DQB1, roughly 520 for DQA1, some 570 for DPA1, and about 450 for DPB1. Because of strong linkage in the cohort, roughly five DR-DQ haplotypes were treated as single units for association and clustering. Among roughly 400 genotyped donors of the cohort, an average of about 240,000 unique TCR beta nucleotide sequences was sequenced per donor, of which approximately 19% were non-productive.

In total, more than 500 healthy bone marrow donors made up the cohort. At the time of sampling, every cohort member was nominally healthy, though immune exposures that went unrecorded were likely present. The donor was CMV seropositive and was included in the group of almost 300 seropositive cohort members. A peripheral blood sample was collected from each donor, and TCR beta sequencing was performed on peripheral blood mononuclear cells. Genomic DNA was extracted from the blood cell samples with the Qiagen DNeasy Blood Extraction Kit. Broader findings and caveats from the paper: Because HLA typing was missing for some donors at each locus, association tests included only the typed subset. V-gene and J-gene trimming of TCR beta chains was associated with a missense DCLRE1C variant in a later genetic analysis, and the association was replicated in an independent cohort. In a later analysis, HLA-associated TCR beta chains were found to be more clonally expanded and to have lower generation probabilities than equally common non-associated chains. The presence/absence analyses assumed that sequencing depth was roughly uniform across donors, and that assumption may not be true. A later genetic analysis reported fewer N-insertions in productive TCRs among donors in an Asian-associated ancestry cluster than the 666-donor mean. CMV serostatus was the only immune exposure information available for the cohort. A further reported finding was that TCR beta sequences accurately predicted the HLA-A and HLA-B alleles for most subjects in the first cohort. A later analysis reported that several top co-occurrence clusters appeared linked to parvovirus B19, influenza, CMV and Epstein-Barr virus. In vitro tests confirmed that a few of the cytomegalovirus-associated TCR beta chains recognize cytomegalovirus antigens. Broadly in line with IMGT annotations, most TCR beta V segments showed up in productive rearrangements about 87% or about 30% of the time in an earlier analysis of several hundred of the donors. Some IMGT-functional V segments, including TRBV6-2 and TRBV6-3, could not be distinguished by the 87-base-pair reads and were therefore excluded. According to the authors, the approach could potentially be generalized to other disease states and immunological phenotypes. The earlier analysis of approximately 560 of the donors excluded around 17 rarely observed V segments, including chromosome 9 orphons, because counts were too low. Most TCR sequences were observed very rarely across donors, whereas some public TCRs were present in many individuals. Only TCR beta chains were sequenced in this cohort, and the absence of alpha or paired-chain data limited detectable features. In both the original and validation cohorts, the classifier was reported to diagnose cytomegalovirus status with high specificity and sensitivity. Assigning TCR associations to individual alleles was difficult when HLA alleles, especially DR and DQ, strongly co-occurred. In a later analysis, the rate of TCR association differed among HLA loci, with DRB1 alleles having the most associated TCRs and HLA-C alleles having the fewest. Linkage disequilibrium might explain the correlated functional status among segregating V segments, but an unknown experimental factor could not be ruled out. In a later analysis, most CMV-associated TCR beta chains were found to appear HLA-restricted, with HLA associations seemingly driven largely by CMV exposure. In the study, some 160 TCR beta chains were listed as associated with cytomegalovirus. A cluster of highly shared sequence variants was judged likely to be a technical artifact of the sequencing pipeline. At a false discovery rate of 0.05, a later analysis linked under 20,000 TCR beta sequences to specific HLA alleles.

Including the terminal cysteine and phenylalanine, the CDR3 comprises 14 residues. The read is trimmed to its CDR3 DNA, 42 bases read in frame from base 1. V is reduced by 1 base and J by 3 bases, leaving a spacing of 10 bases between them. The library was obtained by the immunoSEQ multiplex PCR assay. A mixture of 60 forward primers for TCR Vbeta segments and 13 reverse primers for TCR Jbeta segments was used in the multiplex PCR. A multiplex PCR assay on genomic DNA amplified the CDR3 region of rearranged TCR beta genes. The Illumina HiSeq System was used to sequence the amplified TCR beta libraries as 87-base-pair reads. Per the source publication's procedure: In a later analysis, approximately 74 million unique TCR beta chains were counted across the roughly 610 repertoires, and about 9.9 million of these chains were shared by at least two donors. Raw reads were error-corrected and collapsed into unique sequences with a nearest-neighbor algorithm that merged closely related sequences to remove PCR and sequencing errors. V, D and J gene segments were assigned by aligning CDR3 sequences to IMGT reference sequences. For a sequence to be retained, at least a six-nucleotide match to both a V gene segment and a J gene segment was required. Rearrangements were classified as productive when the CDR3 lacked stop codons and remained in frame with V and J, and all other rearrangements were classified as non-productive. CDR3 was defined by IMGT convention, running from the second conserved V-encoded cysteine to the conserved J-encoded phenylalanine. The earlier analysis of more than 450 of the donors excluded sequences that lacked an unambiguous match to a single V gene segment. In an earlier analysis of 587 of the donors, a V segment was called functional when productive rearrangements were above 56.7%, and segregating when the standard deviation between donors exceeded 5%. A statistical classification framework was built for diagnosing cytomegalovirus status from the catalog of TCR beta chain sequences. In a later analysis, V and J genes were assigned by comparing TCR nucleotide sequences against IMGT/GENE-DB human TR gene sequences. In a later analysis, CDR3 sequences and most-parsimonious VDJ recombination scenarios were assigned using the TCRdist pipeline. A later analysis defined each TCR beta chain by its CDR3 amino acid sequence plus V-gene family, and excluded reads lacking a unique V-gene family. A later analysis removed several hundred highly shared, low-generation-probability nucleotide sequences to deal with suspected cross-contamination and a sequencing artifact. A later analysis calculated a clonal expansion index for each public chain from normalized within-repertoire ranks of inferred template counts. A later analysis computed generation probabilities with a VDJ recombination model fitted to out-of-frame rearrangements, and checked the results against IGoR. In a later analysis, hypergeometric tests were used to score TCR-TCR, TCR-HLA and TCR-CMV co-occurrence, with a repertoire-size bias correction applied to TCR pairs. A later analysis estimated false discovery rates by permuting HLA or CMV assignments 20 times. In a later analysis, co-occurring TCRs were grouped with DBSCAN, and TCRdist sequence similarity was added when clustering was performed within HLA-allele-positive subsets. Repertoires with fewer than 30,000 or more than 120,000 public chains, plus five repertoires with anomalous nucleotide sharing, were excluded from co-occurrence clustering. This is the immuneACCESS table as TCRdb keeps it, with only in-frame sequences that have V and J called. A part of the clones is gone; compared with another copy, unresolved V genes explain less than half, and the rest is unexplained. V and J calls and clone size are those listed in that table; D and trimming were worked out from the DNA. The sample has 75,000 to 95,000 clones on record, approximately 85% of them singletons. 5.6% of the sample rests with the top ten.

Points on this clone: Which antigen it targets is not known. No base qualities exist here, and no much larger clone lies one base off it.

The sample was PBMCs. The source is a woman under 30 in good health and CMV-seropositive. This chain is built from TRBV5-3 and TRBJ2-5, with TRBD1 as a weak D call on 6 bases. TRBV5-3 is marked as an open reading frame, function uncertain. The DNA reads TGTGCCAGAAGCTTGCGGGACACCAAAGAGACCCAGTACTTC. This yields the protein CARSLRDTKETQYF.